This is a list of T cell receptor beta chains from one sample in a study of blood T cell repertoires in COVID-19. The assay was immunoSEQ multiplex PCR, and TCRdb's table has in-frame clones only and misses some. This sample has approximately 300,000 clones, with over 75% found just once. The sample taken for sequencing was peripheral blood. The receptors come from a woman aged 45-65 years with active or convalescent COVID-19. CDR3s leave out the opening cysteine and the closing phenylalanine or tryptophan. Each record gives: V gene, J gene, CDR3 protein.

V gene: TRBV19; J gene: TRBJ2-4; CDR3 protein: ASSTSGNKNIQY
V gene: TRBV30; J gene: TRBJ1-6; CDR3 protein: AWSGGSSYNSPLH
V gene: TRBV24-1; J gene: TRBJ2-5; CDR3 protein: ATSATGQEGETQY
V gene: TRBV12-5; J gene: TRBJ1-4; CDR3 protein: ASSPGQGQPNEKLF
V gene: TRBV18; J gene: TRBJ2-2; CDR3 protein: ASSPRGQDTGELF
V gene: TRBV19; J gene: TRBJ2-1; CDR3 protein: ASRSLSSRDRSYNEQF
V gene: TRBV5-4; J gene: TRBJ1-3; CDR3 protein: ASSSEDSSGNTIY
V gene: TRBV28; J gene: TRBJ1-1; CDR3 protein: ASTSHWGTGGNTEAF
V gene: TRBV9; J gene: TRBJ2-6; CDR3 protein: ASSVRFALQGAPGANVLT
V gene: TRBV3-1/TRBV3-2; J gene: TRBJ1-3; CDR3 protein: ASSHSGNTIY
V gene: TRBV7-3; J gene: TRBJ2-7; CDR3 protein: ASSLLAASDEQY
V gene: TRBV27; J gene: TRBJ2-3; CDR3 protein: ASSLGFGGGVVNTQY
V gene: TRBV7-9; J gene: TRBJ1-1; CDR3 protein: ASSRGGMNTEAF
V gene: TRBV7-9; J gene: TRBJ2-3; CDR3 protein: ASRPLQGVLGTDTQY
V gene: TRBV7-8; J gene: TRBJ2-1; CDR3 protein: ASSLGTLGRENEQF
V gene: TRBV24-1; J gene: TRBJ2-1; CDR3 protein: ATSARDRGNSYNEQF
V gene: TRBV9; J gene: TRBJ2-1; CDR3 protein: ASSVAPTGGLAGSVGEQF
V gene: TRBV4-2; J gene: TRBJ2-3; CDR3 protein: ASSQEKTRTADTQY
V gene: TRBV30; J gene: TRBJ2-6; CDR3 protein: AYSRGKPGANVLT
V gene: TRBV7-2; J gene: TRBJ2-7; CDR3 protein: ASSLRDRDYEQY
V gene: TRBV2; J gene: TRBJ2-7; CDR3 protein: ASSGRSLEEQY
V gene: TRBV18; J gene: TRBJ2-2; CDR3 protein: ASSSSTLGSGGELF
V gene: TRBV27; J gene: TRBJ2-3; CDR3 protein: ASQRDHTDTQY